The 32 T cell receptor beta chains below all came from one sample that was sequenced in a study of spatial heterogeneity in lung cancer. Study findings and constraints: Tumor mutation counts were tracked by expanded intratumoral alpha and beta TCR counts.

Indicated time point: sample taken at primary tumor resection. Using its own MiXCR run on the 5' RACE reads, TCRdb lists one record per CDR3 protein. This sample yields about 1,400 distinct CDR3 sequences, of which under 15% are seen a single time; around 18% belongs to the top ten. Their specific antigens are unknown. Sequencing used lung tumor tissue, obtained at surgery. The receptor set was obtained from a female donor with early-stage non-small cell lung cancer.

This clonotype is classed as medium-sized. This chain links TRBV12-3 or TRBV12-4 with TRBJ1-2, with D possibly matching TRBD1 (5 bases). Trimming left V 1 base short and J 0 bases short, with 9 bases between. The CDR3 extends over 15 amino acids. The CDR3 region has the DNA TGTGCCAGCAGTTTAGGGGGACGGCCTAACTATGGCTACACCTTC. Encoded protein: CASSLGGRPNYGYTF.

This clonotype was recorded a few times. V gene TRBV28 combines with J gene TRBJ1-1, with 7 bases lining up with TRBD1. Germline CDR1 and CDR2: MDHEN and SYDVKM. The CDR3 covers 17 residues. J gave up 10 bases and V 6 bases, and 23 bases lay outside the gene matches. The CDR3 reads CASSLGLGRGVTAGAFF. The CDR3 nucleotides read TGTGCCAGCAGCTTAGGGTTGGGCAGGGGGGTCACGGCCGGAGCTTTCTTT.

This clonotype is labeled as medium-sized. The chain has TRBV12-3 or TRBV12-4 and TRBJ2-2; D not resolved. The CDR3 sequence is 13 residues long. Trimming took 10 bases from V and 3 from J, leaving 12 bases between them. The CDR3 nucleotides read TGTGCCACCAAGGGTGTCGACACCGGGGAGCTGTTTTTT. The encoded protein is CATKGVDTGELFF.

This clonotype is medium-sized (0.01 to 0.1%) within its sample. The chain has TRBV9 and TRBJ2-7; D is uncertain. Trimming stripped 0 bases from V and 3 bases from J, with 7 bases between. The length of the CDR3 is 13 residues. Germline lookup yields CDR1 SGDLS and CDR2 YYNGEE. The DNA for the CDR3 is TGTGCCAGCAGCGTAGGTCCCTACTACGAGCAGTACTTC. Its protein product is CASSVGPYYEQYF. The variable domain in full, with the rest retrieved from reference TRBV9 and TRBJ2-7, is DSGVTQTPKHLITATGQRVTLRCSPRSGDLSVYWYQQSLDQGLQFLIQYYNGEERAKGNILERFSAQQFPDLHSELNLSSLELGDSALYFCASSVGPYYEQYFGPGTRLTVT.

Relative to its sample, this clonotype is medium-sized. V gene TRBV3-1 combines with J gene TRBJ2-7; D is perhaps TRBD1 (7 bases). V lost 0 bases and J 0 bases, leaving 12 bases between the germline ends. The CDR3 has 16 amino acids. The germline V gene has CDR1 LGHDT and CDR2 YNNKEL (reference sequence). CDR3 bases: TGTGCCAGCAGCCAAGACGCGGGGACAGCCTCCTACGAGCAGTACTTC. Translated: CASSQDAGTASYEQYF.

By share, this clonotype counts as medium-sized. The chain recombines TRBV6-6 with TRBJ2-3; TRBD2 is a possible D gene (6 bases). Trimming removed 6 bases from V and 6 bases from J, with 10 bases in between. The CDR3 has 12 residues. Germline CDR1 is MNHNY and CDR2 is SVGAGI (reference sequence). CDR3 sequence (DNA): TGTGCCAGCAGCCGTACTAGCGATACGCAGTATTTT. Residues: CASSRTSDTQYF.

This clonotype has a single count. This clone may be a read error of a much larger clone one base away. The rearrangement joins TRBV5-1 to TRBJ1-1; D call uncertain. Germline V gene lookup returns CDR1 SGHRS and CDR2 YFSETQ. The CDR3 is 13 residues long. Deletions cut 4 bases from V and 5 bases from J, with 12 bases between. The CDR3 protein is CASSKNVETEAFF. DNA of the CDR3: TGCGCCAGCAGCAAGAACGTAGAGACTGAAGCTTTCTTT.

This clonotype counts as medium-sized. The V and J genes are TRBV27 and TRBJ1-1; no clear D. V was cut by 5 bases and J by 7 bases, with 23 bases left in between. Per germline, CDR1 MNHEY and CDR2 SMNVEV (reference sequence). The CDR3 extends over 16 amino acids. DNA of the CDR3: TGTGCCAGCAGTCGCCTCCCCTCGCTACAGAAAAATGAAGCTTTCTTT. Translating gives CASSRLPSLQKNEAFF.

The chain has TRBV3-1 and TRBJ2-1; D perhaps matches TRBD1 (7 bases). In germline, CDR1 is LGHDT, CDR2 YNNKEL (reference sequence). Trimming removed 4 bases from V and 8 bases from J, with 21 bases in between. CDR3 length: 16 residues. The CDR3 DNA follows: TGTGCCAGCAGCCGCGCTGGGGGGACCCAGGGGGATGAGCAGTTCTTC. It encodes CASSRAGGTQGDEQFF.

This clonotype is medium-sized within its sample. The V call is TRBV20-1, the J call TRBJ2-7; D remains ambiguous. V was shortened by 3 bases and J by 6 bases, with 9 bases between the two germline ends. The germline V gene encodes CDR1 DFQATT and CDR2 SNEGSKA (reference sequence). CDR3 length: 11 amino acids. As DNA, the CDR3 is TGCAGTGCTAGCCAGGTAGCCGAGCAGTACTTC. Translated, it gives CSASQVAEQYF.

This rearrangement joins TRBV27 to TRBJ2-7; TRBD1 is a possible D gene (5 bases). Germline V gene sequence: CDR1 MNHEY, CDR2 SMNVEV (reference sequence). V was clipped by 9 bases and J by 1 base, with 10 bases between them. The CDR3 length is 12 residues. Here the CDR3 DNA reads TGTGCCAGTATGACAGAGTCCTACGAGCAGTACTTC. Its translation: CASMTESYEQYF.

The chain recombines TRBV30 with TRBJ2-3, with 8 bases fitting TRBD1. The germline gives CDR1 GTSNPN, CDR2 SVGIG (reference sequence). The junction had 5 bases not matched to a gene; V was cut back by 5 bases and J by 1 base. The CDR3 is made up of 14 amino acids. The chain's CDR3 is CAWGTGQGTDTQYF. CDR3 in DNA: TGTGCCTGGGGGACGGGACAGGGCACAGATACGCAGTATTTT.

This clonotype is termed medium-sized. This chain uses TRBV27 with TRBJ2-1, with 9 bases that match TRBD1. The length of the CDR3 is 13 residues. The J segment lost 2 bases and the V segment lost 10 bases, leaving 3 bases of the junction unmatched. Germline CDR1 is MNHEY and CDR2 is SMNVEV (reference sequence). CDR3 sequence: CATRQGAYNEQFF. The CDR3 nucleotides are TGTGCCACCAGACAGGGGGCCTACAATGAGCAGTTCTTC.

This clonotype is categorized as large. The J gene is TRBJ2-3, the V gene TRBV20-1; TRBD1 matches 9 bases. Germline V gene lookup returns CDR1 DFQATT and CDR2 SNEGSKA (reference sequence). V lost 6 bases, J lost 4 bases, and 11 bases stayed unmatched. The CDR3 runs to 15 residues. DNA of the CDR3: TGCAGTGCACCTAGGACAGGGGAGGTAGCAGATACGCAGTATTTT. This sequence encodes CSAPRTGEVADTQYF.

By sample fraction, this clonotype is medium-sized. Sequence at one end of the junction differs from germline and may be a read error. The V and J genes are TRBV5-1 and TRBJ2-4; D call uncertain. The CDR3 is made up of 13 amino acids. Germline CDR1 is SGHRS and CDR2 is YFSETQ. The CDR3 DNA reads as TGCGCCAGCAGCTTGGCCGCCAGAAACATTCAGTACTTC. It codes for CASSLAARNIQYF.

The CDR3 sequence is CASSTQGYEQYF. The CDR3 bases are TGTGCCAGCAGTACCCAGGGGTACGAGCAGTACTTC. The chain carries TRBV12-3 or TRBV12-4 and TRBJ2-7; possible D gene TRBD1, 6 bases. The CDR3 is 12 residues long. Trimming removed 5 bases from V and 4 bases from J, with 9 bases in between.

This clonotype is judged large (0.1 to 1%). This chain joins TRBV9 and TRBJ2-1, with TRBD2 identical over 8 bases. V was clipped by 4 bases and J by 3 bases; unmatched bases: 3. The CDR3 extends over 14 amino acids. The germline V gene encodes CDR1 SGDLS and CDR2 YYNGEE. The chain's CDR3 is CASSPGTSYNEQFF. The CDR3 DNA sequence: TGTGCCAGCAGCCCCGGGACTAGCTACAATGAGCAGTTCTTC. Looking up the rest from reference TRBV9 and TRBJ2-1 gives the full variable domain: DSGVTQTPKHLITATGQRVTLRCSPRSGDLSVYWYQQSLDQGLQFLIQYYNGEERAKGNILERFSAQQFPDLHSELNLSSLELGDSALYFCASSPGTSYNEQFFGPGTRLTVL.

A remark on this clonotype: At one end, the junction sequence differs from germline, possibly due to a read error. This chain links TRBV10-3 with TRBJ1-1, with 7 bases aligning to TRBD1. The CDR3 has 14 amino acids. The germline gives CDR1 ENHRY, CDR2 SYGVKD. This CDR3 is CAISVSGGDTGAFF. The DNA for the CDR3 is TGTGCCATCAGTGTTTCAGGGGGAGACACTGGAGCTTTCTTT.

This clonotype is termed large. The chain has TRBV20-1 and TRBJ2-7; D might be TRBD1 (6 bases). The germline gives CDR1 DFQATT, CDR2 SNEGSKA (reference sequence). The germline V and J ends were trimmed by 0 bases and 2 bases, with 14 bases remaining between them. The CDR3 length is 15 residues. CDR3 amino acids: CSARDSGVNTYEQYF. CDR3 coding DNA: TGCAGTGCTAGAGACTCAGGGGTGAATACCTACGAGCAGTACTTC.

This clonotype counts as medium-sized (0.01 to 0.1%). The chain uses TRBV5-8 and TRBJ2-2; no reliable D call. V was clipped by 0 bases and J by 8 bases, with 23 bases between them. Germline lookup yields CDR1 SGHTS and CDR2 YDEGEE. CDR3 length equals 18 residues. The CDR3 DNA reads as TGTGCCAGCAGCTTGGGGATGTCAGGACCCCCCCGTGTAGGGGAGCTGTTTTTT. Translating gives CASSLGMSGPPRVGELFF.

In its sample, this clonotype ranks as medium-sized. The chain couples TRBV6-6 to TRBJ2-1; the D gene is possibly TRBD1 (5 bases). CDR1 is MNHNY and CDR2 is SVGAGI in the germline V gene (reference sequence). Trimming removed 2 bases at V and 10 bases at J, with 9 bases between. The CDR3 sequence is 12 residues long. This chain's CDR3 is CASSYRRQEQFF. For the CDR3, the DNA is TGTGCCAGCAGTTACCGAAGACAGGAGCAGTTCTTC.

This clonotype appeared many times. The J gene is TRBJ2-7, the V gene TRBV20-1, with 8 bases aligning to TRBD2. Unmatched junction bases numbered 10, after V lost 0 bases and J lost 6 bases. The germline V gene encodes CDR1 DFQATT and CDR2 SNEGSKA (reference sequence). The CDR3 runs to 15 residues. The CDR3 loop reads CSARDYGAGVPEQYF. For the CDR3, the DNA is TGCAGTGCTAGAGATTACGGAGCGGGAGTTCCCGAGCAGTACTTC.

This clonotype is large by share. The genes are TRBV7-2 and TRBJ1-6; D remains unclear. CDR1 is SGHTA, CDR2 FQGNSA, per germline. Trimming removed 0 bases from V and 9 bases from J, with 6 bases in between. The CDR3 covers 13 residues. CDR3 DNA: TGTGCCAGCAGCTTAGCGATAAGTTCACCCCTCCACTTT. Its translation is CASSLAISSPLHF.

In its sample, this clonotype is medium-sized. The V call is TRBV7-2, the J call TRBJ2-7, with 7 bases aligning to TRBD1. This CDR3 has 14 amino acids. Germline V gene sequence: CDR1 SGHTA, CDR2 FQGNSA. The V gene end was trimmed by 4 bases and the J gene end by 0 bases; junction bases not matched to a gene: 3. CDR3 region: CASSSYRGSYEQYF. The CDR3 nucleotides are TGTGCCAGCAGCTCATACAGGGGCTCCTACGAGCAGTACTTC.

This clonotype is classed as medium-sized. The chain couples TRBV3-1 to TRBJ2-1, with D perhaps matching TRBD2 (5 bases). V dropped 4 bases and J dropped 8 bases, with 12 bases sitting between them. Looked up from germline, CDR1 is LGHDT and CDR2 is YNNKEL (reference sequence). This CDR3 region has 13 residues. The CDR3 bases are TGTGCCAGCAGCCGCGGGTCTCGCGATGAGCAGTTCTTC. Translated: CASSRGSRDEQFF.

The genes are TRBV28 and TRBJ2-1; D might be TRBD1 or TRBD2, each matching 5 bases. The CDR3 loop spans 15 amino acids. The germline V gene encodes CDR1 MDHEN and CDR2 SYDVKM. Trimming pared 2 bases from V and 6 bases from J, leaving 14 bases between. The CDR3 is CASSLGRDPINEQFF. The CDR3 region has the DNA TGTGCCAGCAGTTTAGGCCGGGACCCCATCAATGAGCAGTTCTTC.

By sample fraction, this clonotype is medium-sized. The CDR3 DNA reads TGTGCCAGCACCCGTGGGGACCGAGACTACAATGAGCAGTTCTTC. Amino acids: CASTRGDRDYNEQFF. This chain uses TRBV7-2 with TRBJ2-1; the D gene could be TRBD1 or TRBD2 (5 bases each). This CDR3 contains 15 residues. Trimming shortened V by 7 bases and J by 3 bases, and 16 bases separated the two germline ends. Germline V gene lookup returns CDR1 SGHTA and CDR2 FQGNSA.

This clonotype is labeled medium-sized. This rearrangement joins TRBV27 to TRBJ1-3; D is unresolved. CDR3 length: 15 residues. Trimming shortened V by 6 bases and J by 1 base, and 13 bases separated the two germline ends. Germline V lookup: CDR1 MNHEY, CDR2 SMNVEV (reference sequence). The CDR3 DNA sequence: TGTGCCAGCAGCCCCTTAGCCGTATCTGGAAACACCATATATTTT. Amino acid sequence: CASSPLAVSGNTIYF.

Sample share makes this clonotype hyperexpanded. The CDR3 DNA follows: TGTGCCAGCAGCCAAGAGCCGCTCTCCTACAATGAGCAGTTCTTC. Its translation: CASSQEPLSYNEQFF. The rearrangement joins TRBV28 to TRBJ2-1; D unresolved. Deletions cut 6 bases from V and 0 bases from J, with 12 bases between. The germline V gene encodes CDR1 MDHEN and CDR2 SYDVKM. This CDR3 is 15 amino acids long.

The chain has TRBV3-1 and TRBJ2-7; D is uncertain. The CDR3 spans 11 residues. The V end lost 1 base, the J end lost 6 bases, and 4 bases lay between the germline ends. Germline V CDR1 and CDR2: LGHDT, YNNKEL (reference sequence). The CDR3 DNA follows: TGTGCCAGCAGCCAAGGCCGCGAGCAGTACTTC. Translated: CASSQGREQYF.

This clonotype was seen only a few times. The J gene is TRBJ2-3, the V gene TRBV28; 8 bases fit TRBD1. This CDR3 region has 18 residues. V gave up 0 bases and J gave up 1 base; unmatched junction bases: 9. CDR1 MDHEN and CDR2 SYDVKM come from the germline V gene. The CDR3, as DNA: TGTGCCAGCAGTTTATGGGGAGGACAGGGTGGACGCACAGATACGCAGTATTTT. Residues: CASSLWGGQGGRTDTQYF.

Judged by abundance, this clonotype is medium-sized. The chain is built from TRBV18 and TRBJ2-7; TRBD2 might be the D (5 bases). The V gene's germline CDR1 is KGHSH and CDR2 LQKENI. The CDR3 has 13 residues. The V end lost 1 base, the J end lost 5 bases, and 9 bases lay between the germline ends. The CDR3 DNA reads TGTGCCAGCTCACCACTAGCGCCCCACGAGCAGTACTTC. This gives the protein CASSPLAPHEQYF.